This TCR beta chain originates from a study of blood T cell repertoires in COVID-19. The protocol was immunoSEQ multiplex PCR, while the TCRdb copy is restricted to in-frame clones and leaves out a portion. There are about 28,000 clones in the sample; around 90% occur only once, and about 16% lies in the top ten. Trimming took off 1 base at V and 1 base at J, with 8 bases between the two ends. The CDR3 spans 15 residues. Per germline, CDR1 SGHVS and CDR2 FQNEAQ. The V call is TRBV7-8, the J call TRBJ1-5; perhaps TRBD1 as D (5 bases). The receptor was isolated from a human donor in a cohort sampled during active COVID-19. What was sequenced was peripheral blood. CDR3 region: CASSLEGVSNQPQHF. DNA of the CDR3: TGTGCCAGCAGCTTAGAAGGGGTAAGCAATCAGCCCCAGCATTTT.